The entry below describes one T cell receptor (beta chain). The CDR3 spans 17 residues. V was shortened by 0 bases and J by 4 bases, with 16 bases between the two germline ends. Per germline, CDR1 MNHEY and CDR2 SVGEGT. These data come from a study of blood T cell repertoires in COVID-19. Data came from immunoSEQ multiplex PCR; TCRdb stores just in-frame clones and leaves some out. Here the sample spans over 100,000 clones, roughly 69% being singletons. Sequenced sample: peripheral blood. This clonotype originated in a woman aged 70-85 years with acute or convalescent COVID-19. The V gene is TRBV6-2 or TRBV6-3, the J gene TRBJ2-1, with a weak D call TRBD2 (5 bases). CDR3 nucleotide sequence: TGTGCCAGCAGTTACTCACCAGAGGAGGCCGTTTACAATGAGCAGTTCTTC. Its translation is CASSYSPEEAVYNEQFF.